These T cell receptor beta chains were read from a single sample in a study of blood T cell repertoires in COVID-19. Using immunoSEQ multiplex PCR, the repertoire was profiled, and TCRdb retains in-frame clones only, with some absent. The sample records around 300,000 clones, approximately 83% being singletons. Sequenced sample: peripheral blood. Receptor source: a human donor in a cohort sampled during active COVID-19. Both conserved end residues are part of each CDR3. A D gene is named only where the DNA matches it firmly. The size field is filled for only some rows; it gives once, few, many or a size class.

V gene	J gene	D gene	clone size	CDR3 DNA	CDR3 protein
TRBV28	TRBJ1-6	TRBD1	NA	TGTGCCAGCAGTCCGGGACAGCGCAATAATTCACCCCTCCACTTT	CASSPGQRNNSPLHF
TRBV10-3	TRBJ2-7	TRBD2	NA	TGTGCCACCGGGGGAGGGGCCACCTACGAGCAGTACTTC	CATGGGATYEQYF
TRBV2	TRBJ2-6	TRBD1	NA	TGTGCCAGCACTCGGGACAGGGTTGGGGCCAACGTCCTGACTTTC	CASTRDRVGANVLTF
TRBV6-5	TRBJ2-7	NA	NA	TGTGCCAGCAGGCAGGGGAGCTCCGAGCAGTACTTC	CASRQGSSEQYF
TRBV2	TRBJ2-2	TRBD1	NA	TGTGCCAGCAGGGGGCAGGGGGCTTCCGGGGAGCTGTTTTTT	CASRGQGASGELFF
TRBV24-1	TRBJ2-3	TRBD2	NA	TGTGCCACCAGTGATCAGCGGGAGAGAACAGATACGCAGTATTTT	CATSDQRERTDTQYF
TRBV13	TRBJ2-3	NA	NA	TGTGCCAGCAGCCGCCCCGCATTAGGCGGGCGAGGAACAGATACGCAGTATTTT	CASSRPALGGRGTDTQYF
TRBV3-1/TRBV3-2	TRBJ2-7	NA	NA	TGTGCCAGCAGCCCTGGACAGCCCCCTCCGCAGTACTTC	CASSPGQPPPQYF
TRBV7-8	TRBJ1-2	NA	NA	TGTGCCAGCGCGGGGGCGAAGGGCTACACCTTC	CASAGAKGYTF
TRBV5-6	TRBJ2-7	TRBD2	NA	TGTGCCAGCAGCTTGAAACTAGCGGGAGGCTACGAGCAGTACTTC	CASSLKLAGGYEQYF
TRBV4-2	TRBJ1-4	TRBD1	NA	TGTGCCAGCAGCGACAGGGGGCGAGGTGAAAAACTGTTTTTT	CASSDRGRGEKLFF
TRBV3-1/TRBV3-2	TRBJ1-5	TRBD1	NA	TGTGCCAGCAGCGGCGCAGGGGGCCATCAGCCCCAGCATTTT	CASSGAGGHQPQHF
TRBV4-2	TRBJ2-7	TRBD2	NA	TGTGCCAGCAGCCAAGCCTACCGGGACTATTCCTACGAGCAGTACTTC	CASSQAYRDYSYEQYF
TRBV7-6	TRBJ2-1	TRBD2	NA	TGTGCCAGCAGCTTAGTACTAGCGGGAGTTATTCATGAGCAGTTCTTC	CASSLVLAGVIHEQFF
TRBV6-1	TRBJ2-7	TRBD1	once	TGTGCCAGCAGTGAAAGAGGGACAGGGGGACGGGAGCAGTACTTC	CASSERGTGGREQYF
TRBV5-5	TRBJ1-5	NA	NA	TGTGCCAGCAGCTTAAATGTATATAGCAATCAGCCCCAGCATTTT	CASSLNVYSNQPQHF
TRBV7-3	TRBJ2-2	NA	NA	TGTGCCAGCAGCTCCCATAGCCGAAACACCGGGGAGCTGTTTTTT	CASSSHSRNTGELFF
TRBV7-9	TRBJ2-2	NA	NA	TGTGCCAGCAAATCGGGGAACACCGGGGAGCTGTTTTTT	CASKSGNTGELFF
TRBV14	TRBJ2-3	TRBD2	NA	TGTGCCAGCGGACTAGTCCCCGGAGATACGCAGTATTTT	CASGLVPGDTQYF
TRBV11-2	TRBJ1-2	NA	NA	TGTGCCAGCAGCCCCGCCTGGGGAGGTAACTATGGCTACACCTTC	CASSPAWGGNYGYTF
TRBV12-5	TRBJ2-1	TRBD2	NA	TGTGCTAGTGGTTTGGTAGTAACTAGCGGGGAAGTATACAATGAGCAGTTCTTC	CASGLVVTSGEVYNEQFF
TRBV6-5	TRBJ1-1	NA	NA	TGTGCCAGCCGTAACAGGGAGAACACTGAAGCTTTCTTT	CASRNRENTEAFF
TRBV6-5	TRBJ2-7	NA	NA	TGTGCCAGCGGCGGGGACGGCTACGAGCAGTACTTC	CASGGDGYEQYF
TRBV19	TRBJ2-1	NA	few	TGTGCCACCTCGAGGAACCTAGGTAATGAGCAGTTCTTC	CATSRNLGNEQFF
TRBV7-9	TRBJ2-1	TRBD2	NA	TGTGCCAGCACCCTTAGCGGGAGCAATGAGCAGTTCTTC	CASTLSGSNEQFF
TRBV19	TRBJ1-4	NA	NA	TGTGCCAGTAGTATTATTGGCACAAATGAAAAACTGTTTTTT	CASSIIGTNEKLFF
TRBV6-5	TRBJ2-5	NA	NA	TGTGCCAGCAACTGGCAAGGAGGCCAGTACTTC	CASNWQGGQYF
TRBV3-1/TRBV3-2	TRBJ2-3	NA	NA	TGTGCCAGCAGCCAAGATTTGAGGTACACAGATACGCAGTATTTT	CASSQDLRYTDTQYF
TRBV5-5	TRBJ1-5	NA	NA	TGTGCCAGCAGCTTGGGCTTACAGGGTCTAGAGCCCCAGCATTTT	CASSLGLQGLEPQHF
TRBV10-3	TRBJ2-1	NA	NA	TGTGCCATCAGACGGTCCACTCTCTACAATGAGCAGTTCTTC	CAIRRSTLYNEQFF
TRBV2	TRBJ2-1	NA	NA	TGTGCCAGCAGTCCGCCAGCGGGGACACTGCAGTTCTTC	CASSPPAGTLQFF
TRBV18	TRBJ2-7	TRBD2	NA	TGTGCCAGCTCACCAACGGGAGGCTACGAGCAGTACTTC	CASSPTGGYEQYF
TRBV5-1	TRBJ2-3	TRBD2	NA	TGCGCCAGCAGCTTGAGCGGGAGGGGGGCAGATACGCAGTATTTT	CASSLSGRGADTQYF